This record looks at one TCR beta chain sequence and its context. Its antigen is unknown. TCRdb keeps only in-frame clones here, not all; method: immunoSEQ multiplex PCR. The repertoire holds roughly 56,000 clones, with around 97% as singletons. The data originate from a study of siplizumab effects on memory and regulatory T cells. Study-wide results and caveats: Phenotypic classification as naive or memory proved unattainable for roughly 80-96% of proliferating CD4+ or CD8+ clones.

Germline V gene data show CDR1 as LGHNA and CDR2 as YSLEER. The V end was cut by 0 bases, the J end by 9 bases, with 12 bases between. The CDR3 consists of 14 residues. This rearrangement joins TRBV4-3 to TRBJ2-1; D uncertain. This clonotype was sampled from a human donor in good health. Source material: naive CD8+ T cells sorted from blood. The CDR3 coding sequence is TGCGCCAGCAGCCAAGATAGTTCGGGCACTGAGCAGTTCTTC. Protein product: CASSQDSSGTEQFF.